This T cell receptor beta chain was sequenced during a study of shared clonotypes between healthy human individuals. Study findings and constraints: Sequencing depth was a factor that was expected to affect clonotype sharing among donors.

Every contributor of samples was a Caucasian grown-up residing in Nashville, Tennessee. Several immunoSEQ plates held equal portions of the genomic DNA taken from each subset. It was 250 to 350 ng DNA, 25,000 to 35,000 T cell genomes, that went into each replicate PCR of unsorted PBMC. Libraries were prepared by immunoSEQ multiplex PCR; TCRdb keeps only in-frame clonotypes and omits some of them. This table has more than 450,000 clones, 60% to 85% appearing once. Of note for this clone: Its antigen is unknown.

Germline CDR1 and CDR2: LNHNV and YYDKDF (reference sequence). The junction had 5 bases not matched to a gene; V was cut back by 3 bases and J by 2 bases. The CDR3 sequence is 15 residues long. The chain couples TRBV15 to TRBJ2-3; 7 bases match TRBD2. The source of this sequence is a woman in her forties in good health. Some clones in this sample may be carry-over from other donors' samples. The source material was PBMCs. As DNA, the CDR3 is TGTGCCACCAGCAGCGGCGGGAGCACCACAGATACGCAGTATTTT. It translates to CATSSGGSTTDTQYF.